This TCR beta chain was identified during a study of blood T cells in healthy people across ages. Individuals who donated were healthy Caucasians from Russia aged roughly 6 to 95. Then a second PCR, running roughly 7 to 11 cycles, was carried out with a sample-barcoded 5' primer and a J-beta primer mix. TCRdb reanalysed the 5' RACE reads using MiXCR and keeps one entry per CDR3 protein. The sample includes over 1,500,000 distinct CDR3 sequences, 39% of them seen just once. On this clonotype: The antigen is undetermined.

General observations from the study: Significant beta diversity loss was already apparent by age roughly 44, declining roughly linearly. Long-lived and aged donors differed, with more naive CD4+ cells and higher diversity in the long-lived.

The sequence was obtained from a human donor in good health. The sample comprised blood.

The CDR3 sequence: CASSPFSPAGSNPMGEQFF. The CDR3 coding sequence is TGTGCCAGCTCACCTTTCTCCCCGGCAGGCTCGAATCCAATGGGCGAGCAGTTCTTC. The V and J genes are TRBV18 and TRBJ2-1; no clear D gene. The CDR3 runs 19 residues. CDR1 is KGHSH, CDR2 LQKENI, per germline. V lost 3 bases, J lost 10 bases, and 31 bases lay in between.